The clone carrying this T cell receptor beta chain was counted between two and nine times. Its antigen is still unknown. This specimen belongs to a study of identical twins. The study's findings and limits: Beta out-of-frame sequences showed weaker excess sharing between twins. Compared with unrelated sharing, twin-shared out-of-frame alpha sequences had more low-probability sequences.

One entry per CDR3 protein, called by TCRdb with MiXCR from the 5' RACE reads. The sample comprises about 660,000 distinct CDR3 sequences, around 8.6% of which are singletons, and around 0.98% rests with the top ten. Germline values: CDR1 SQVTM, CDR2 ANQGSEA. The J segment lost 5 bases and the V segment lost 1 base, leaving 4 bases of the junction unmatched. The CDR3 totals 14 residues. These data were also filed under a second study, of yellow fever vaccine responses in identical twins.

The clonotype originates from a woman aged 18-29 years in good health. The gene calls are TRBV29-1 and TRBJ2-3, with 9 bases matching TRBD2. Sequenced input: PBMCs. CDR3 amino acids: CSVEGRGGVDTQYF. CDR3 in DNA: TGCAGCGTTGAAGGGCGGGGGGGCGTAGATACGCAGTATTTT.